This TCR beta chain was sequenced in a study of blood T cell repertoires in COVID-19. Turning to the study itself: From the United States, Italy and Spain came samples of acute and convalescent COVID-19. Sample material is recorded as cDNA or gDNA derived from T cells, B-cell-depleted T cells, or PBMCs.

In the original processing: Reference gene primer amplification gave nucleated cell count estimates. TCRdb's table, derived via immunoSEQ multiplex PCR, lists solely in-frame clones and lacks some. V, J and clone size are those of that table, while D and trimming were read from the DNA. The sample shows approximately 49,000 clones, about 87% of them seen only once. V lost 6 bases, J lost 4 bases, and 11 bases lay in between. The CDR3 length is 13 residues. Germline CDR1 and CDR2: KGHDR and SFDVKD. This clonotype was obtained from a middle-aged man with acute or convalescent COVID-19. V is TRBV24-1 and J is TRBJ1-2; TRBD1 might be the D (5 bases). The sequenced material came from peripheral blood. The CDR3 is CATSPGPAYGYTF. CDR3 sequence (DNA): TGTGCCACCAGTCCAGGGCCGGCCTATGGCTACACCTTC.